This paragraph reports one T cell receptor beta chain. The sample originates from a study of blood T cell repertoires in COVID-19. Looking at the study overall: Acute-phase and convalescent COVID-19 samples originated in the United States, Italy and Spain. T cells, B-cell-depleted T cells, or PBMCs supplied cDNA or gDNA.

Authors' methods: Amplification from reference gene primers served as the basis for estimated nucleated cell counts. Some clones are missing from TCRdb's copy, which holds only in-frame ones; the method was immunoSEQ multiplex PCR. The DNA was the basis for D and trimming; V, J and clone size are from that table. The table has around 100,000 clones, 91% seen once. Losses at the gene ends were 5 bases for V and 1 base for J; bases not matched to a gene: 6. The CDR3 sequence is 18 residues long. Germline V lookup: CDR1 MDHEN, CDR2 SYDVKM. Sequencing was done on a sample of peripheral blood. The sequence came from a man aged 45-65 years with active COVID-19. J is TRBJ2-1 and V is TRBV28, with 15 bases that match TRBD2. The CDR3 DNA is TGTGCCAGCAGTAACTCCGGGACTAGCGGGAGGTCCTACAATGAGCAGTTCTTC. Protein sequence: CASSNSGTSGRSYNEQFF. Filled out from reference TRBV28 and TRBJ2-1, the complete variable domain reads DVKVTQSSRYLVKRTGEKVFLECVQDMDHENMFWYRQDPGLGLRLIYFSYDVKMKEKGDIPEGYSVSREKKERFSLILESASTNQTSMYLCASSNSGTSGRSYNEQFFGPGTRLTVL.